The rows below give T cell receptor beta chains drawn from one sample of a study of T cells in localized non-small cell lung cancer. TCRdb's copy holds only in-frame clones and misses some; the assay was immunoSEQ multiplex PCR. The sample holds tens of thousands of clones, roughly 92% seen once. Here the sequenced sample was peripheral blood, taken before any cancer treatment. These receptors originate from a female donor at least 60 years old with stage I lung adenocarcinoma. Each CDR3 is given with its conserved first and last residue. The D gene is left open where the match is weak. Clone size is given for some rows only: seen once, a few or many times, or a class if the clone is expanded.

j_call clone_size d_call cdr3_length v_call cdr3_nt cdr3_aa
TRBJ1-1 . . 14 TRBV7-9 TGTGCCAGCAGCTTAGGACTGATAAACACTGAAGCTTTCTTT CASSLGLINTEAFF
TRBJ2-5 . TRBD1 17 TRBV23-1 TGCGCCAGCAGTCCTCGGGACAGGGGGCGAGAGACAGAGACCCAGTACTTC CASSPRDRGRETETQYF
TRBJ2-3 . TRBD2 16 TRBV5-1 TGCGCCAGCAGCTTGTCGAGCGGGGGGGCGATAGATACGCAGTATTTT CASSLSSGGAIDTQYF
TRBJ2-1 . . 13 TRBV13 TGTGCCAGCAGCTTAATGCAATACAATGAGCAGTTCTTC CASSLMQYNEQFF
TRBJ1-5 . . 16 TRBV5-6 TGTGCCAGCAGCAGTGGTTATTGGGGGGGCAATCAGCCCCAGCATTTT CASSSGYWGGNQPQHF
TRBJ1-5 once . 12 TRBV6-6 TGTGCCAGCGGACGGGGGAATCAGCCCCAGCATTTT CASGRGNQPQHF
TRBJ2-2 . TRBD2 15 TRBV6-4 TGTGCCAGCAGTGCGGCTAGCGGGTCCACCGGGGAGCTGTTTTTT CASSAASGSTGELFF
TRBJ2-1 few TRBD1 15 TRBV19 TGTGCCAGTAGTATCCGTCAGGGGGCAGGGAATGAGCAGTTCTTC CASSIRQGAGNEQFF
TRBJ1-1 . TRBD1 12 TRBV6-5 TGTGCCAGCAGTTATGTACAGGGGGCTGCTTTCTTT CASSYVQGAAFF
TRBJ1-2 . . 13 TRBV15 TGTGCCACCAGCAGAGATAGGGCAGTTGGCTACACCTTC CATSRDRAVGYTF
TRBJ2-2 . . 10 TRBV2 TGTGCCAGCAGGGGCGGGGAGCTGTTTTTT CASRGGELFF
TRBJ1-3 . . 13 TRBV19 TGTGCCAGTGGACACAGCTCTGGAAACACCATATATTTT CASGHSSGNTIYF
TRBJ1-1 . TRBD1 14 TRBV7-9 TGTGCCAGCAGCTTAGCGGGACAGGATTTCCCACCTTTCTTT CASSLAGQDFPPFF
TRBJ2-1 . . 16 TRBV5-4 TGTGCCAGCAGCTTGGACCCGGAAAGATCCTACAATGAGCAGTTCTTC CASSLDPERSYNEQFF
TRBJ1-2 . . 14 TRBV6-1 TGTGCCAGCAGTGCGATAAGCGAGGGGTATGGCTACACCTTC CASSAISEGYGYTF
TRBJ1-1 . . 14 TRBV15 TGTGCCACCAGCAGAGCAGGGCGCGACACTGAAGCTTTCTTT CATSRAGRDTEAFF
TRBJ1-1 . TRBD1 17 TRBV11-2 TGTGCCAGCAGCTCACTAATCCGACAGGGATGGGATACTGAAGCTTTCTTT CASSSLIRQGWDTEAFF
TRBJ1-2 . TRBD1 14 TRBV7-2 TGTGCCAGCAGCTCAGGACAGGGGGCGGGTGGCTACACCTTC CASSSGQGAGGYTF
TRBJ2-3 . TRBD2 15 TRBV10-3 TGTGCCATCAGTCCCGAGCGGGGGAGCACAGATACGCAGTATTTT CAISPERGSTDTQYF
TRBJ1-6 . TRBD1 14 TRBV11-1 TGTGCCAGCAGCTCGGACAGGATCAATTCACCCCTCCACTTT CASSSDRINSPLHF
TRBJ1-2 . . 16 TRBV4-2 TGTGCCAGCAGCCAAGAACAGCAGAACCGCACTAATGGCTACACCTTC CASSQEQQNRTNGYTF
TRBJ2-1 . TRBD1 14 TRBV5-1 TGCGCCAGCAGCACCGGGACAGGGGGCAATGAGCAGTTCTTC CASSTGTGGNEQFF
TRBJ1-1 . . 19 TRBV28 TGTGCCAGCAGTTCCCCCTGGGGTGGATGGGGTCTCACGAACACTGAAGCTTTCTTT CASSSPWGGWGLTNTEAFF
TRBJ2-7 . . 14 TRBV9 TGTGCCAGCAGCGGAGGAACGGGATACTACGAGCAGTACTTC CASSGGTGYYEQYF
TRBJ1-1 once TRBD1 14 TRBV19 TGTGCCAGTAGCTCCGGGACAGGGGGGACTGAAGCTTTCTTT CASSSGTGGTEAFF
TRBJ2-1 . . 12 TRBV7-9 TGTGCCAGCAGCTTAGATACTCGAGAGCAGTTCTTC CASSLDTREQFF
TRBJ2-2 . . 13 TRBV7-6 TGTGCCAGCAGCTTGTCGAGTGAGGGGGAGCTGTTTTTT CASSLSSEGELFF
TRBJ1-5 . TRBD1 14 TRBV27 TGTGCCAGCAGTTTCCGGGACAGGTTCCAGCCCCAGCATTTT CASSFRDRFQPQHF
TRBJ2-7 . . 14 TRBV14 TGTGCCAGCAGCCCACTACCGGTCCCCTACGAGCAGTACTTC CASSPLPVPYEQYF
TRBJ1-3 . . 16 TRBV28 TGTGCCAGCAGTTCCCCCCTGGGGGCGTCTGGAAACACCATATATTTT CASSSPLGASGNTIYF
TRBJ2-4 . . 13 TRBV28 TGTGCCAGCAACTCCTGGGGAAAAAACATTCAGTACTTC CASNSWGKNIQYF
TRBJ1-3 . . 11 TRBV27 TGTGCCAGCCGGCACGGAAACACCATATATTTT CASRHGNTIYF
TRBJ1-1 once TRBD1 13 TRBV5-4 TGTGCCAGCAGAAATTACAGGGGCACTGAAGCTTTCTTT CASRNYRGTEAFF
TRBJ1-1 medium-sized . 14 TRBV6-6 TGTGCCAGCAGTTACCAAACTCGTGGGGCTGAAGCTTTCTTT CASSYQTRGAEAFF
TRBJ2-5 . . 15 TRBV7-6 TGTGCCAGCAGCTTATACGCGGGGCCCCAAGAGACCCAGTACTTC CASSLYAGPQETQYF
TRBJ2-1 . . 15 TRBV7-7 TGTGCTAGCAGCTTAGGCGGGGTGGGTGCCAATGAGCAGTTCTTC CASSLGGVGANEQFF
TRBJ1-4 . . 17 TRBV6-1 TGTGCCAGCAGTGAATACGGGGTCAGTGGAACTAATGAAAAACTGTTTTTT CASSEYGVSGTNEKLFF
TRBJ2-3 . . 12 TRBV7-9 TGTGCCAGCAGCTTCGACCAAGGGGGTCAGTATTTT CASSFDQGGQYF
TRBJ1-3 . . 15 TRBV7-9 TGTGCCAGCAGCTCCTTGCGGGGTTCGGGAAACACCATATATTTT CASSSLRGSGNTIYF
TRBJ2-7 . . 11 TRBV20-1 TGCAGTGTCTTTAGCTCCTACGAGCAGTACTTC CSVFSSYEQYF
TRBJ1-1 . . 14 TRBV7-6 TGTGCCAGCAGCGCCGGACAGACGAACACTGAAGCTTTCTTT CASSAGQTNTEAFF
TRBJ2-1 . TRBD2 15 TRBV11-2 TGTGCCAGCAGCTTAGGAGCGGGGGGAGAGAATGAGCAGTTCTTC CASSLGAGGENEQFF
TRBJ2-2 . . 13 TRBV19 TGTGCCAGCGGGGTTCCGAACACCGGGGAGCTGTTTTTT CASGVPNTGELFF
TRBJ1-3 once . 15 TRBV27 TGTGCCAGCAGTTTACGGCCAGGGGTTGGAAACACCATATATTTT CASSLRPGVGNTIYF
TRBJ2-7 once TRBD1 15 TRBV5-1 TGCGCCAGCAGTTCCGGGACAGACTATACCTACGAGCAGTACTTC CASSSGTDYTYEQYF
TRBJ2-7 . TRBD1 14 TRBV27 TGTGCCAGCAGTTCAACCAGGGGGCTCTACGAGCAGTACTTC CASSSTRGLYEQYF
TRBJ1-5 . TRBD1 15 TRBV7-9 TGTGCCAGCAGCCCTGGGACAGGGCGAACCGAGCCCCAGCATTTT CASSPGTGRTEPQHF
TRBJ2-5 . TRBD2 15 TRBV5-1 TGCGCCAGCAGCTTGGCCACTAGCGGGGGGGAGCCCCAGTACTTC CASSLATSGGEPQYF
TRBJ2-5 once . 13 TRBV7-2 TGTGCCAGCAGTTCTCGAGAGGGTTTGGCCCAGTACTTC CASSSREGLAQYF
TRBJ1-4 once . 15 TRBV7-6 TGTGCCAGCAGCATTTTATTGCCCGAGGGTGAAAAACTGTTTTTT CASSILLPEGEKLFF
TRBJ1-3 . . 16 TRBV7-9 TGTGCCAGCAGCCCTCGGACAGACTACTCTGGAAACACCATATATTTT CASSPRTDYSGNTIYF
TRBJ1-4 . TRBD1 15 TRBV6-1 TGTGCCAGCAGGGGACAGGGGTCATTGTATGAAAAACTGTTTTTT CASRGQGSLYEKLFF
TRBJ1-1 . . 15 TRBV11-2 TGTGCCAGCAGCTTAATCAGCGGCAAGAACACTGAAGCTTTCTTT CASSLISGKNTEAFF
TRBJ2-7 . TRBD1 14 TRBV5-5 TGTGCCAGCAGCTTCAACAGGGGGTTCTACGAGCAGTACTTC CASSFNRGFYEQYF
TRBJ2-5 . . 14 TRBV2 TGTGCCAGCAGTGGAGGGGGGTCGGGGGAGACCCAGTACTTC CASSGGGSGETQYF
TRBJ1-5 . . 13 TRBV29-1 TGCAGCGCTAGGGGCGGGGGGGATCAGCCCCAGCATTTT CSARGGGDQPQHF
TRBJ2-1 . . 12 TRBV21-1 TGTGCCAGAACGCTCTCCTACAATGAGCAGTTCTTC CARTLSYNEQFF